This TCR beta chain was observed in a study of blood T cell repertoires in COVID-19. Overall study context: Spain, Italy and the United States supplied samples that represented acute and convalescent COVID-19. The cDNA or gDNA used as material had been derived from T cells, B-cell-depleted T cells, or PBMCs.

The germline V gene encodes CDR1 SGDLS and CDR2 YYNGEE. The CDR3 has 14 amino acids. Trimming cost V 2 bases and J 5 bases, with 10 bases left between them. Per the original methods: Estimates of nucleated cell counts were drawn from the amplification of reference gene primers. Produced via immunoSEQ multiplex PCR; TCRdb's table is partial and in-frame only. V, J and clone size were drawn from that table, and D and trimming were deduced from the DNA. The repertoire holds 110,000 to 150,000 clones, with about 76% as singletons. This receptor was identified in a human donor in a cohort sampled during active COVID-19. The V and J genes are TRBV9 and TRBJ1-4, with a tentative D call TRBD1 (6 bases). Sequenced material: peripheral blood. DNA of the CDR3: TGTGCCAGCAGCGTTCAGGGGTTGAATGAAAAACTGTTTTTT. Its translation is CASSVQGLNEKLFF.